This paragraph reports one T cell receptor beta chain. What it binds is unknown. The PCR had 60 Vbeta and 13 Jbeta primers. Sequenced by immunoSEQ multiplex PCR; TCRdb stores in-frame clones only, minus some. Of some 190,000 clones in the sample, approximately 80% were seen once. CDR3 length equals 16 residues. Germline CDR1 ENHRY, CDR2 SYGVKD. V was clipped by 0 bases and J by 3 bases, with 11 bases between them. The sample comes from a study of cytomegalovirus exposure and HLA in healthy donors. Regarding the study as a whole: In a later analysis, a genetic analysis reported fewer productive-TCR N-insertions in an Asian-associated ancestry cluster than the cohort average. In vitro assays verified that a few CMV-associated chains recognized CMV antigens specifically.

The chain carries TRBV10-3 and TRBJ2-2, with a tentative D call TRBD2 (5 bases). What was sequenced was PBMCs. This receptor was taken from a woman in her thirties in good health and CMV-seropositive. The CDR3 coding sequence is TGTGCCATCAGTGAGTCGATCCGGGAAGACACCGGGGAGCTGTTTTTT. Translating it yields CAISESIREDTGELFF.